This T cell receptor (beta chain) was observed in a study of Ad26.COV2.S vaccination and SARS-CoV-2 variants. Study-wide background: Administration of Ad26.COV2.S was intramuscular, either once or twice 56 days apart.

Treatment reported: about 20 received Ad26.COV2.S at low or high dose, single or two shots; a few received placebo; per-sample allocation not given. On day 63 after the first injection, vaccine and placebo recipients gave samples. The CDR3 contains 16 residues. Germline assignment: CDR1 MNHEY and CDR2 SVGAGI. Between the trimmed V and J ends, which lost 2 bases and 3 bases, there was a span of 15 bases. The method was immunoSEQ multiplex PCR; TCRdb's version includes in-frame clones alone and lacks a portion of them. The repertoire has roughly 460,000 clones, roughly nine tenths of them found once; the top ten carry about 1.5%.

The chain couples TRBV6-5 to TRBJ2-3; D ambiguous. The sequence was collected from a person between 18 and 65 years old who received the Ad26.COV2.S COVID-19 vaccine or a placebo. The sequenced sample was peripheral blood, obtained in a trial of Ad26.COV2.S vaccine versus placebo. The CDR3 here is CASSYGLNPKTDTQYF. As DNA, the CDR3 is TGTGCCAGCAGTTACGGGCTGAATCCCAAGACAGATACGCAGTATTTT.